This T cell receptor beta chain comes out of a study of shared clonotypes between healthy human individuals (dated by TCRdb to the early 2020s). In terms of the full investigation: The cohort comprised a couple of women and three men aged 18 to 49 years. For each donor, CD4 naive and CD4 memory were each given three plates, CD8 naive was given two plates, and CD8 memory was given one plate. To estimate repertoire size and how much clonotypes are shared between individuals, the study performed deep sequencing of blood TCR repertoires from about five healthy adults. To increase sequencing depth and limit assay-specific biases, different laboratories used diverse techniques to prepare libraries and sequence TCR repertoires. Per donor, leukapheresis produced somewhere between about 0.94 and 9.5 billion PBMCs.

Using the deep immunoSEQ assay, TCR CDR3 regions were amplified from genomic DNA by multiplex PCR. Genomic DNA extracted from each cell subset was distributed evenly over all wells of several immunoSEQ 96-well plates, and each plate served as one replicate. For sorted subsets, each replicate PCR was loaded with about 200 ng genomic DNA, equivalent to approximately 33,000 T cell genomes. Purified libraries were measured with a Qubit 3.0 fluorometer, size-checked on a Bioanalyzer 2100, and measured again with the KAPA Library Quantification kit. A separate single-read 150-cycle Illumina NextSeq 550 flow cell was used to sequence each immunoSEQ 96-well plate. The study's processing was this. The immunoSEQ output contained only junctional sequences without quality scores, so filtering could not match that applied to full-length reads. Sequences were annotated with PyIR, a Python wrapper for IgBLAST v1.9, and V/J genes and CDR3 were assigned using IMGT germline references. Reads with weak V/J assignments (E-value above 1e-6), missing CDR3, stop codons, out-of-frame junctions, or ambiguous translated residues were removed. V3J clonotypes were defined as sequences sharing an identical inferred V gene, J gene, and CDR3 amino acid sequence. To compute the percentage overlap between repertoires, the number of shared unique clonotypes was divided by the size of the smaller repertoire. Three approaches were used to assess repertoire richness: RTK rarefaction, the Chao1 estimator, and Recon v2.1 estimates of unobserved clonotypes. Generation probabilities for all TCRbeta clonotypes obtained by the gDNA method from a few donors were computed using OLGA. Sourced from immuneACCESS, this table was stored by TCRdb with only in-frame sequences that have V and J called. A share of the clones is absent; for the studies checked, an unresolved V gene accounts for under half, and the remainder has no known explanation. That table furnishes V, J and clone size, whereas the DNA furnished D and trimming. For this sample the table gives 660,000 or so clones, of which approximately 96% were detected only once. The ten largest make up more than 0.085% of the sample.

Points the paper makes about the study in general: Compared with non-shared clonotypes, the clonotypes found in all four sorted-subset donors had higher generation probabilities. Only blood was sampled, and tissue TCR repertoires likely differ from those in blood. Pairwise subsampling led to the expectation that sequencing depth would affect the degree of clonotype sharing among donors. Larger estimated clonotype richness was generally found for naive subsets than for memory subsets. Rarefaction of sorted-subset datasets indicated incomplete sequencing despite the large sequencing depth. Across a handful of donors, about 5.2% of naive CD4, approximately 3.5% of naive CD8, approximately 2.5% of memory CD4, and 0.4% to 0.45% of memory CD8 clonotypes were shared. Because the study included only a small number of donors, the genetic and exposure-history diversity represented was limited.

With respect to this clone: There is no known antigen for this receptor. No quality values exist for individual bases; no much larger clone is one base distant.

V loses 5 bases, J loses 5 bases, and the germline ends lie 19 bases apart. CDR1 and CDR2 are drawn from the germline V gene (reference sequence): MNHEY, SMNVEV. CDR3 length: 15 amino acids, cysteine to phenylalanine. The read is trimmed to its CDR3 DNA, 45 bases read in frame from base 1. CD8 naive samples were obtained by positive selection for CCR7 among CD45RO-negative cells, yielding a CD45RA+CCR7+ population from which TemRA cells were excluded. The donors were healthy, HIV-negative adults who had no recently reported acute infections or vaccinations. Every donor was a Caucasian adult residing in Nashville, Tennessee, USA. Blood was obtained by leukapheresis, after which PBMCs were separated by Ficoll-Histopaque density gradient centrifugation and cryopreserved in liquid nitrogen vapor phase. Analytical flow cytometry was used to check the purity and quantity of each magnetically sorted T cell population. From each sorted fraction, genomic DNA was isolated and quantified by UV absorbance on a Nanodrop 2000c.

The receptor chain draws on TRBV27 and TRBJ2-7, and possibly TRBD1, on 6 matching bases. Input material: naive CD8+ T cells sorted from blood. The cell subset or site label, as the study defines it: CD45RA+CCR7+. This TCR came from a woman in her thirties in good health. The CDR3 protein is CASSPSTGSTHEQYF. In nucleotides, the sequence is TGTGCCAGCAGTCCCTCGACAGGATCCACCCACGAGCAGTACTTC.